What follows are 15 T cell receptor beta chains derived from one specimen sequenced in a study of shared clonotypes between healthy human individuals. Clones were sequenced by immunoSEQ multiplex PCR, and TCRdb holds only the in-frame ones, with some missing. The sample comprises around 650,000 clones, about 95% of which are singletons, and roughly 0.1% rests with the top ten. The naive CD8 population came from CD45RO-negative cells selected for CCR7, without terminally differentiated effector memory CD45RA+ cells. The sample comprised naive CD8+ T cells sorted from blood. All receptors derive from a woman aged 25-40 years in good health.

The chain employs TRBV6-5 and TRBJ1-5; TRBD1 is a possible D gene (5 bases). The V end lost 5 bases, the J end lost 4 bases, and 15 bases lay between the germline ends. CDR1 is MNHEY and CDR2 is SVGAGI in the germline V gene. The CDR3 has 15 amino acids. The CDR3: CASSRVQGRNQPQHF. For the CDR3, the DNA is TGTGCCAGCAGTCGAGTCCAGGGACGAAATCAGCCCCAGCATTTT.

This chain joins TRBV7-9 and TRBJ2-7; D is perhaps TRBD1 (6 bases). The CDR3 covers 16 residues. V was shortened by 3 bases and J by 2 bases, with 17 bases between the two germline ends. Germline lookup yields CDR1 SEHNR and CDR2 FQNEAQ (reference sequence). The CDR3 loop is CASSFSSGQLTYEQYF. In DNA form, the CDR3 reads TGTGCCAGCAGCTTCTCTTCAGGACAGCTGACCTACGAGCAGTACTTC.

The chain's CDR3 is CASTLDRGPYEQYF. The CDR3 nucleotides read TGCGCCAGCACCCTGGACAGGGGGCCCTACGAGCAGTACTTC. V is TRBV5-1 and J is TRBJ2-7; the match to TRBD1 covers 11 bases. The CDR3 spans 14 residues. V was pared by 6 bases and J by 2 bases, with 4 bases of the junction left unmatched. Germline CDR1 SGHRS, CDR2 YFSETQ.

The rearrangement joins TRBV7-9 to TRBJ2-7, with D possibly matching TRBD2 (5 bases). Trimming left V 1 base short and J 2 bases short, with 9 bases between. Looked up from germline, CDR1 is SEHNR and CDR2 is FQNEAQ (reference sequence). The CDR3 extends over 14 amino acids. In DNA form, the CDR3 reads TGTGCCAGCAGCTTAGGAGGGCCAACCTACGAGCAGTACTTC. It is translated as CASSLGGPTYEQYF.

The chain is built from TRBV25-1 and TRBJ2-2; TRBD1 is a possible D gene (5 bases). CDR1 MGHDK and CDR2 SYGVNS come from the germline V gene. CDR3 length: 14 residues. V lost 4 bases, J lost 3 bases, and 9 bases lay in between. Written as DNA, the CDR3 is TGTGCCAGCAGTGCCCGACAGTACACCGGGGAGCTGTTTTTT. Translation: CASSARQYTGELFF.

The chain combines TRBV4-1 with TRBJ2-1; 11 bases line up with TRBD1. From germline, CDR1 is MGHRA and CDR2 YSYEKL. This CDR3 contains 15 residues. The trim removed 1 base at V and 8 bases at J, leaving 4 bases unmatched. The CDR3 sequence: CASSQGDRGSHEQFF. DNA for the CDR3: TGCGCCAGCAGCCAAGGGGACAGGGGGTCCCATGAGCAGTTCTTC.

The genes are TRBV4-1 and TRBJ2-7; D is unresolved. In germline, CDR1 is MGHRA, CDR2 YSYEKL. V shed 3 bases and J shed 7 bases, with 13 bases lying between them. This CDR3 is 13 amino acids long. This CDR3 reads CASSQDPAPEQYF. DNA for the CDR3: TGCGCCAGCAGCCAGGACCCTGCCCCGGAGCAGTACTTC.

The chain couples TRBV7-9 to TRBJ2-3; either TRBD1 or TRBD2 may fit D (5 bases each). Germline V gene sequence: CDR1 SEHNR, CDR2 FQNEAQ (reference sequence). The CDR3 is 17 amino acids. V lost 5 bases and J lost 4, with 22 bases in between. The CDR3 loop is CASSPGPEIPKADTQYF. For the CDR3, the DNA is TGTGCCAGCAGCCCGGGACCAGAGATACCGAAGGCAGATACGCAGTATTTT.

This clone was observed a single time. This sequence joins TRBV9 and TRBJ1-3; D is perhaps TRBD1 (5 bases). CDR3 length: 14 residues. CDR1 and CDR2 (germline): SGDLS, YYNGEE. V shed 3 bases and J shed 6 bases, with 13 bases lying between them. The CDR3 DNA reads TGTGCCAGCAGCGATGGGGGGATCGAAAACACCATATATTTT. It translates to CASSDGGIENTIYF.

The chain uses TRBV5-1 and TRBJ2-1; TRBD2 agrees at 7 bases. CDR1 and CDR2 from the germline V gene are SGHRS and YFSETQ. CDR3 length: 16 residues. J was trimmed by 2 bases and V by 0 bases; bases with no gene match: 5. CDR3 amino acids: CASSLEGGSAYNEQFF. CDR3 coding DNA: TGCGCCAGCAGCTTGGAAGGCGGGAGTGCCTACAATGAGCAGTTCTTC.

This clone was recorded only once. This CDR3 is CASRWTGGAGELFF. CDR3 nucleotides: TGTGCCAGCAGGTGGACAGGGGGTGCCGGGGAGCTGTTTTTT. The gene calls are TRBV27 and TRBJ2-2; the match to TRBD1 covers 10 bases. V shed 6 bases and J 6 bases; nucleotides not matched to a gene: 4. CDR3 length equals 14 residues. Looked up from germline, CDR1 is MNHEY and CDR2 is SMNVEV (reference sequence).

The rearrangement uses TRBV6-1 and TRBJ2-2; 9 nucleotides line up with TRBD2. V was clipped by 7 bases and J by 7 bases; unmatched bases: 7. Germline CDR1 and CDR2: MNHNS and SASEGT. CDR3 length equals 14 residues. The CDR3 bases are TGTGCCAGCATCCTCGGACTAGCGAGCGGGGAGCTGTTTTTT. It specifies CASILGLASGELFF.

This chain links TRBV10-2 with TRBJ1-5; D not certain. CDR1 and CDR2 from the germline V gene are WSHSY and SAAADI. This CDR3 is built from 16 residues. The V and J ends lost 3 bases and 4 bases respectively, with 16 bases between them. The CDR3 loop reads CASSDETAGENQPQHF. The DNA of the CDR3 is TGCGCCAGCAGTGACGAGACCGCAGGAGAAAATCAGCCCCAGCATTTT.

This chain joins TRBV7-9 and TRBJ2-1; D is possibly TRBD2 (6 bases). The length of the CDR3 is 14 residues. Germline lookup yields CDR1 SEHNR and CDR2 FQNEAQ (reference sequence). V was shortened by 7 bases and J by 3 bases, with 13 bases between the two germline ends. The DNA of the CDR3 is TGTGCCAGCACCCGCTCGGGGGTCTACAATGAGCAGTTCTTC. As protein: CASTRSGVYNEQFF.

This clone is a singleton in its sample. V usage is TRBV19 and J usage is TRBJ2-7; no reliable D call. The CDR3 spans 14 residues. With 0 bases removed from V and 1 base from J, the gap between germline ends came to 7 bases. Germline lookup yields CDR1 LNHDA and CDR2 SQIVND (reference sequence). In nucleotides, the CDR3 is TGTGCCAGTAGTATAGATTTGGAGTCCTACGAGCAGTACTTC. Translated: CASSIDLESYEQYF. Complete variable domain (other parts from reference TRBV19 and TRBJ2-7): DGGITQSPKYLFRKEGQNVTLSCEQNLNHDAMYWYRQDPGQGLRLIYYSQIVNDFQKGDIAEGYSVSREKKESFPLTVTSAQKNPTAFYLCASSIDLESYEQYFGPGTRLTVT.